These 19 T cell receptor beta chains share one sample of origin, sequenced in a study of T-cell memory formation after mild COVID-19. TCRdb re-called the 5' RACE reads through MiXCR, storing one row per CDR3 protein. The table shows more than 75,000 distinct CDR3 sequences, with roughly 14% occurring only once. The specimen was PBMCs or a T cell subset sorted from them (not recorded which). All receptors derive from an adult woman who had mild COVID-19 (a few samples of this study predate the infection). Cell type and time point are not known.

This clonotype was counted at least ten times. The chain is built from TRBV7-6 and TRBJ2-7; 8 nucleotides agree with TRBD2. CDR1 SGHVS and CDR2 FNYEAQ come from the germline V gene. The CDR3 sequence is 13 residues long. The junction had 5 bases not matched to a gene; V was cut back by 5 bases and J by 5 bases. The DNA of the CDR3 is TGTGCCAGCAGCCTACCGGGGGGGGACGAGCAGTACTTC. Translation: CASSLPGGDEQYF.

The J gene is TRBJ2-7, the V gene TRBV9, with a weak D call TRBD2 (5 bases). CDR3 size: 14 residues. Germline V gives CDR1 SGDLS, CDR2 YYNGEE. The V and J ends lost 4 bases and 0 bases respectively, with 11 bases between them. The CDR3 sequence is CASSTFGGSYEQYF. The CDR3 nucleotides read TGTGCCAGCAGCACCTTTGGAGGCTCCTACGAGCAGTACTTC.

There are a few counts of this clonotype. The chain couples TRBV5-6 to TRBJ2-2; 7 bases agree with TRBD2. J was trimmed by 1 base and V by 2 bases; bases with no gene match: 5. CDR1 is SGHDT and CDR2 is YYEEEE in the germline V gene. This CDR3 has 16 amino acids. The CDR3 sequence: CASSFSQRGNTGELFF. CDR3 in DNA: TGTGCCAGCAGCTTTAGTCAGCGGGGGAACACCGGGGAGCTGTTTTTT.

This chain links TRBV29-1 with TRBJ2-1, with D perhaps matching TRBD1 or TRBD2 (6 bases each). The germline V and J ends were trimmed by 3 bases and 3 bases, with 18 bases remaining between them. The CDR3 runs 16 residues. The germline gives CDR1 SQVTM, CDR2 ANQGSEA. CDR3 amino acids: CSVEMVSRGVYNEQFF. In nucleotides, the CDR3 is TGCAGCGTTGAGATGGTTTCGAGGGGGGTCTACAATGAGCAGTTCTTC.

This chain uses TRBV4-1 with TRBJ2-2; perhaps TRBD1 as D (5 bases). Germline V gives CDR1 MGHRA, CDR2 YSYEKL. CDR3 length equals 13 residues. With 10 bases removed from V and 1 base from J, the gap between germline ends came to 10 bases. As DNA, the CDR3 is TGCGCCACCGGCCAGGGGAACACCGGGGAGCTGTTTTTT. Its translation is CATGQGNTGELFF.

This chain joins TRBV4-3 and TRBJ2-2, with D possibly matching TRBD1 (5 bases). The V gene lost 6 bases and the J gene lost 4 bases, with 9 bases spanning the gap. The CDR3 loop spans 13 amino acids. The V gene's germline CDR1 is LGHNA and CDR2 YSLEER. The CDR3: CASRQALTGELFF. As DNA, the CDR3 is TGCGCCAGCAGACAGGCCCTCACCGGGGAGCTGTTTTTT.

This clonotype was seen only a few times. The chain links TRBV5-6 to TRBJ2-5, with D possibly TRBD1 on 5 matching bases. Germline-derived CDR1 and CDR2 are SGHDT and YYEEEE. The CDR3 is 16 amino acids. The ends were cut back, 4 bases at V and 4 bases at J, with 20 bases in the middle. CDR3 nucleotides: TGTGCCAGCAGCCCGCAAGGTGTTGGAAGGGGAGAGACCCAGTACTTC. This sequence encodes CASSPQGVGRGETQYF.

This clonotype has a handful of counts. V usage is TRBV20-1 and J usage is TRBJ2-1, with D perhaps matching TRBD2 (5 bases). V lost 6 bases and J lost 4, with 19 bases in between. This CDR3 is 15 amino acids long. From germline, CDR1 is DFQATT and CDR2 SNEGSKA (reference sequence). In DNA form, the CDR3 reads TGCAGTGCCCTACATTCCCAGCGGAGTTACAATGAGCAGTTCTTC. It specifies CSALHSQRSYNEQFF.

This clonotype was counted only a few times. The V and J genes are TRBV29-1 and TRBJ2-7; D gene ambiguous. CDR3 length: 11 residues. CDR1 is SQVTM, CDR2 ANQGSEA, per germline. V was pared by 6 bases and J by 0 bases, with 6 bases between. This CDR3 is CSVADSYEQYF. In nucleotides, the CDR3 is TGCAGCGTCGCTGACTCCTACGAGCAGTACTTC.

The CDR3 coding sequence is TGTGCCAGCAGCAAGGGACTAGCGGAAGAGACCCAGTACTTC. Its protein is CASSKGLAEETQYF. The chain uses TRBV11-2 and TRBJ2-5, with 11 positions matching TRBD2. V shed 5 bases, J shed 3 bases, and the junction held 2 bases outside the gene matches. The germline V gene has CDR1 SGHAT and CDR2 FQNNGV. The length of the CDR3 is 14 residues. Together with reference TRBV11-2 and TRBJ2-5, the CDR3 gives the full variable domain: EAGVAQSPRYKIIEKRQSVAFWCNPISGHATLYWYQQILGQGPKLLIQFQNNGVVDDSQLPKDRFSAERLKGVDSTLKIQPAKLEDSAVYLCASSKGLAEETQYFGPGTRLLVL.

CDR3 bases: TGTGCCAGCAGCACTCTGCAGAGATCCTACGAGCAGTACTTC. Its protein product is CASSTLQRSYEQYF. The rearrangement joins TRBV12-3 or TRBV12-4 to TRBJ2-7; D unresolved. Trimming took off 6 bases at V and 1 base at J, with 13 bases between the two ends. This CDR3 region has 14 residues.

The sample holds one count of this clonotype. This chain connects TRBV4-1 to TRBJ1-1; TRBD1 might be the D (6 bases). The germline V and J ends were trimmed by 3 bases and 0 bases, with 17 bases remaining between them. The CDR3 consists of 17 residues. CDR1 is MGHRA, CDR2 YSYEKL, per germline. The CDR3 sequence: CASSHPGQGDMNTEAFF. In DNA, the CDR3 is TGCGCCAGCAGCCACCCGGGACAAGGTGACATGAACACTGAAGCTTTCTTT.

This clonotype has a count of ten or more. The CDR3 DNA reads TGTGCCAGCAGCCCAACACAGGGGACAGATCCAAACATTCAGTACTTC. This gives the protein CASSPTQGTDPNIQYF. The V gene is TRBV7-9, the J gene TRBJ2-4; 7 nucleotides align to TRBD1. CDR3 length: 16 amino acids. V lost 5 bases, J lost 6 bases, and 13 bases stayed unmatched. Germline V CDR1 and CDR2: SEHNR, FQNEAQ (reference sequence).

This clonotype was observed a handful of times. J is TRBJ2-1 and V is TRBV7-6, with a possible D match to TRBD2 (5 bases). Trimming took 3 bases from V and 4 from J, leaving 7 bases between them. Per germline, CDR1 SGHVS and CDR2 FNYEAQ. The CDR3 length is 13 residues. The DNA for the CDR3 is TGTGCCAGCAGCTTGGGGAGATACAATGAGCAGTTCTTC. Residues: CASSLGRYNEQFF.

In this sample, this clonotype turned up a few times. The V call is TRBV19, the J call TRBJ2-1; D could derive from TRBD1 or TRBD2 (5 bases each). The CDR3 has 15 residues. Germline V gene lookup returns CDR1 LNHDA and CDR2 SQIVND (reference sequence). The V end lost 9 bases, the J end lost 8 bases, and 23 bases lay between the germline ends. The CDR3 here is CASTPRDLRGHEQFF. The DNA for the CDR3 is TGTGCCAGCACGCCCCGGGACCTGAGGGGCCATGAGCAGTTCTTC.

This clonotype appeared a few times. The chain joins TRBV29-1 to TRBJ1-1; D gene ambiguous. V lost 0 bases to trimming and J lost 0 bases, with 11 bases between them. Germline V lookup: CDR1 SQVTM, CDR2 ANQGSEA. There are 15 residues in the CDR3. This CDR3 reads CSVEDLRAVNTEAFF. DNA of the CDR3: TGCAGCGTTGAAGATCTTAGAGCAGTGAACACTGAAGCTTTCTTT. Filled out from reference TRBV29-1 and TRBJ1-1, the complete variable domain reads SAVISQKPSRDICQRGTSLTIQCQVDSQVTMMFWYRQQPGQSLTLIATANQGSEATYESGFVIDKFPISRPNLTFSTLTVSNMSPEDSSIYLCSVEDLRAVNTEAFFGQGTRLTVV.

This clonotype was seen a handful of times. J is TRBJ2-1 and V is TRBV9, with 9 bases identical to TRBD2. V shed 0 bases and J 8 bases; nucleotides not matched to a gene: 9. Germline values: CDR1 SGDLS, CDR2 YYNGEE. The CDR3 is 16 amino acids. The CDR3 DNA reads TGTGCCAGCAGCGTAGATGCTAGCGGGATCTGGTATGAGCAGTTCTTC. It is translated as CASSVDASGIWYEQFF.

V is TRBV3-1 and J is TRBJ2-7, with 7 bases that match TRBD1. V shed 1 base and J 3 bases; nucleotides not matched to a gene: 6. Per the germline V gene, CDR1 is LGHDT and CDR2 is YNNKEL (reference sequence). The CDR3 spans 15 residues. The DNA for the CDR3 is TGTGCCAGCAGCCAAGTACAACAGGGGATCTACGAGCAGTACTTC. Its translation is CASSQVQQGIYEQYF.

The chain links TRBV18 to TRBJ1-2; D is possibly TRBD1 (5 bases). The V gene's germline CDR1 is KGHSH and CDR2 LQKENI. V lost 3 bases and J 4 bases, leaving 12 bases between the germline ends. CDR3 length: 14 residues. CDR3 in amino acids: CASSPGTLAYGYTF. For the CDR3, the DNA is TGTGCCAGCTCACCGGGGACCCTGGCCTATGGCTACACCTTC.